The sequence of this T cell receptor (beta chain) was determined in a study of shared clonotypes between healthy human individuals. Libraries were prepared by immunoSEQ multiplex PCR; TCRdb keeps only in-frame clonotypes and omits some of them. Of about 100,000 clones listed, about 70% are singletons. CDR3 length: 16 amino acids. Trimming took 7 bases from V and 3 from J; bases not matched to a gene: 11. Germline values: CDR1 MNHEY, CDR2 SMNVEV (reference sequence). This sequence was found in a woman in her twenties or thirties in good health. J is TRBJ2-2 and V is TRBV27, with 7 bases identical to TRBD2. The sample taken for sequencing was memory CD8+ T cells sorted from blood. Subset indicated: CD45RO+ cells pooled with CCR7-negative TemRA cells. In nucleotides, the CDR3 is TGTGCCAGCACCGGAGCGGGACGCGCGGACACCGGGGAGCTGTTTTTT. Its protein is CASTGAGRADTGELFF.